The text below deals with one TCR beta chain. Its matching antigen is unknown. With V trimmed by 5 bases and J by 6 bases, 13 bases remained unmatched. CDR3 length: 16 amino acids. Germline loops: CDR1 MNHEY, CDR2 SMNVEV (reference sequence). TCRdb reprocessed the RT-PCR reads via MiXCR and lists one record per CDR3 protein. The table includes almost 250,000 distinct CDR3 sequences, about 12% detected once. The data are from a study of response to subunit inactivated influenza vaccine. Study observations and caveats: There was a suggestion from the authors that each seasonal influenza vaccination recruits few new T cells.

The rearrangement uses TRBV27 and TRBJ2-7; 10 nucleotides line up with TRBD2. The material was non-naive T cells sorted from PBMCs, obtained around 15 days before vaccination. This receptor was obtained from a man aged 50 to 60 who received an inactivated influenza vaccine. The CDR3, as DNA: TGTGCCAGCAGTAAACTCCTAAGGACTAGCGGCCTCGAGCAGTACTTC. Translated, it gives CASSKLLRTSGLEQYF.